The sequence of this T cell receptor beta chain was determined in a study of T cells in tuberculosis. On the study more broadly: IGRA-negative adolescents, IGRA-positive adolescents with latent tuberculosis and adults with active tuberculosis formed this South African cohort.

Time point: new active TB diagnosis, blood taken before or within 7 days of starting treatment. Included patients were adults of at least 18, HIV-seronegative, South African. General observations from the study: Selection depended on which cryopreserved specimens were available. The TCR-beta difference was not significant; alpha differences partly reflected length.

Clones were read by immunoSEQ multiplex PCR, and TCRdb kept only the in-frame ones, dropping some. The sample lists about 34,000 clones; 91% were seen once. As for this clone: Its target is not known.

Sequencing was performed on PBMCs, taken at tuberculosis diagnosis. This sequence was found in an adult with tuberculosis.

The CDR3 protein is CASRQGHYGYTF. The DNA for the CDR3 is TGTGCCAGCAGACAGGGCCACTATGGCTACACCTTC. This sequence joins TRBV5-6 and TRBJ1-2; D is possibly TRBD1 (6 bases). Germline loops: CDR1 SGHDT, CDR2 YYEEEE. V was clipped by 5 bases and J by 3 bases, with 8 bases between them. This CDR3 contains 12 residues.